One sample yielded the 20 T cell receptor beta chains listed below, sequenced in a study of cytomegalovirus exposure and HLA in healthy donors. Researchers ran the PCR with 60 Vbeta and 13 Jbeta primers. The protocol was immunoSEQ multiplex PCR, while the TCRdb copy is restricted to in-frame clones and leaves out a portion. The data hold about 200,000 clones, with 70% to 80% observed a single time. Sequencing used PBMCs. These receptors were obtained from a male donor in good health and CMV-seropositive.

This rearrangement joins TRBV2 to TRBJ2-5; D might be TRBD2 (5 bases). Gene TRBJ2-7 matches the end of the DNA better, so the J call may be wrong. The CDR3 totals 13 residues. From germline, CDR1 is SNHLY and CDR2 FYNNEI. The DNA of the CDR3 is TGTGCCAGCAGGCCCGGGGTTCCCTACGAGCAGTACTTC. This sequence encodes CASRPGVPYEQYF.

The CDR3 coding sequence is TGTGCCAGCTCACCAACCCGAGGTGACAGGGCGGTCGTGGGTGAAAAACTGTTTTTT. Protein: CASSPTRGDRAVVGEKLFF. This rearrangement joins TRBV18 to TRBJ1-4, with 7 bases matching TRBD1. The CDR3 consists of 19 residues. The V gene's germline CDR1 is KGHSH and CDR2 LQKENI. The junction had 19 bases not matched to a gene; V was cut back by 2 bases and J by 7 bases.

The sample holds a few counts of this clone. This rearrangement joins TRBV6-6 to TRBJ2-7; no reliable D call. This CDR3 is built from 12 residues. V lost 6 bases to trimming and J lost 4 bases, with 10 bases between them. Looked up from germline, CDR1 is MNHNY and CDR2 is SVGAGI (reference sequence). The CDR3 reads CASRMGAYEQYF. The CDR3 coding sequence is TGTGCCAGCAGGATGGGCGCTTACGAGCAGTACTTC.

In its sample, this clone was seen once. In DNA, the CDR3 is TGTGCCAGCAGTTTGTCAGGGGACCCTTCTCTTCGCTATGGCTACACCTTC. It codes for CASSLSGDPSLRYGYTF. V is TRBV27 and J is TRBJ1-2; weak D call: TRBD1 (6 bases). The germline gives CDR1 MNHEY, CDR2 SMNVEV (reference sequence). The CDR3 has 17 residues. V was pared by 3 bases and J by 4 bases, with 21 bases between.

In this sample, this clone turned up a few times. The CDR3 DNA follows: TGTGCCAGCAGCCGATCCGCGGGGGTCGAGCAGTACTTC. Translation: CASSRSAGVEQYF. The gene calls are TRBV6-6 and TRBJ2-7, with 7 bases aligning to TRBD2. The CDR3 totals 13 residues. V dropped 6 bases and J dropped 6; count of bases not matched to a gene: 8. Germline values: CDR1 MNHNY, CDR2 SVGAGI (reference sequence).

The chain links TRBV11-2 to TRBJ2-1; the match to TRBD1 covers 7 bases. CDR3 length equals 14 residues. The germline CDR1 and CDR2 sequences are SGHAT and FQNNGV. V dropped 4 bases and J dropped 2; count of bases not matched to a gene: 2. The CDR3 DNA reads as TGTGCCAGCAGCTCGCAGGGGGCCTACAATGAGCAGTTCTTC. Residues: CASSSQGAYNEQFF.

CDR3 nucleotide sequence: TGTGCCAGCAGTGCCTCGGGGGGGGCGCTTTCACCCCTCCACTTT. Its translation: CASSASGGALSPLHF. V and J are TRBV2 and TRBJ1-6; D perhaps matches TRBD1 (6 bases). CDR3 length: 15 residues. The germline V gene encodes CDR1 SNHLY and CDR2 FYNNEI. The V gene lost 4 bases and the J gene lost 9 bases, with 16 bases spanning the gap.

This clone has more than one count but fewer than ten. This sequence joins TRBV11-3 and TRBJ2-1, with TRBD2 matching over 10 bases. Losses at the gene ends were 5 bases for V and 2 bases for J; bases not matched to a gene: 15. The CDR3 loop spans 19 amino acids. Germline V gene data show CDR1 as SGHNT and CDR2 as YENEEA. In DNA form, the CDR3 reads TGTGCCAGCAGCCCTGGGGCTAGCGGGGGTGGAGTAACCTACAATGAGCAGTTCTTC. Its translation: CASSPGASGGGVTYNEQFF.

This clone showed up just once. CDR3 in amino acids: CASSLSPGWLYEQYF. The CDR3 nucleotides are TGTGCCAGCAGTTTATCTCCTGGTTGGCTCTACGAGCAGTACTTC. This chain connects TRBV27 to TRBJ2-7; D is ambiguous. The CDR3 loop spans 15 amino acids. CDR1 is MNHEY and CDR2 is SMNVEV in the germline V gene (reference sequence). V was shortened by 0 bases and J by 3 bases, with 12 bases between the two germline ends.

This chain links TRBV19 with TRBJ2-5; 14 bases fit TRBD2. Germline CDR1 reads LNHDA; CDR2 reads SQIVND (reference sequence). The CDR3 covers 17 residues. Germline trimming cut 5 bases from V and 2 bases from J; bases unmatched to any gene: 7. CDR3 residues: CASSPRLAGGIQETQYF. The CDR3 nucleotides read TGTGCCAGTAGTCCAAGACTAGCGGGAGGGATTCAAGAGACCCAGTACTTC.

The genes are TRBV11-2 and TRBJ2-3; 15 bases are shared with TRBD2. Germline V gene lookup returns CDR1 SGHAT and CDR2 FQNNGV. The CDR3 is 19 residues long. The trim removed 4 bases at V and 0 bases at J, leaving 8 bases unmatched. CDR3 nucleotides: TGTGCCAGCAGCTCGCCCGGGACTAGCGGGAGGTTTAGCACAGATACGCAGTATTTT. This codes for CASSSPGTSGRFSTDTQYF.

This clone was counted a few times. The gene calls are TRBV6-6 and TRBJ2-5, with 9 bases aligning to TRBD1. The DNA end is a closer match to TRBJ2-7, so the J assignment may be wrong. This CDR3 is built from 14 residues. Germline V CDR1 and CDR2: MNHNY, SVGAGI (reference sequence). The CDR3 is CASSLDRGSYEQYF. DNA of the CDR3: TGTGCCAGCAGTTTGGACAGGGGATCCTACGAGCAGTACTTC.

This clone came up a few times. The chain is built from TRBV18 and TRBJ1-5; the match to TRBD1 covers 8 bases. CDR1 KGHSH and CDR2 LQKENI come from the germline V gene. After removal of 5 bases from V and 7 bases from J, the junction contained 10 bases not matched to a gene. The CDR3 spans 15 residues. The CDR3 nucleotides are TGTGCCAGCTCATTGACTCAGGGGGCCTGGCAGCCCCAGCATTTT. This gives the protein CASSLTQGAWQPQHF.

The CDR3 is CASSFGDRRNTEAFF. The CDR3 nucleotides are TGTGCCAGTAGTTTTGGGGACAGACGGAACACTGAAGCTTTCTTT. The gene calls are TRBV19 and TRBJ1-1, with TRBD1 matching over 7 bases. Germline assignment: CDR1 LNHDA and CDR2 SQIVND (reference sequence). V gave up 5 bases and J gave up 1 base; unmatched junction bases: 7. This CDR3 comprises 15 residues.

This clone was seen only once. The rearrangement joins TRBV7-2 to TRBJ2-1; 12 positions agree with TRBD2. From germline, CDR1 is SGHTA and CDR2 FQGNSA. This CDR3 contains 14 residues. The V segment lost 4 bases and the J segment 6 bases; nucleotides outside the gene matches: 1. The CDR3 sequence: CASSSTSGGNEQFF. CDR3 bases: TGTGCCAGCAGCTCGACTAGCGGGGGCAATGAGCAGTTCTTC.

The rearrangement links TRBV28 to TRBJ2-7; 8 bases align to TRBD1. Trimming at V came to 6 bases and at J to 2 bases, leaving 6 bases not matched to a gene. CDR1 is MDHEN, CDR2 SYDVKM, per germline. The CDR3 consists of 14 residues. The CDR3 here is CASRTYRGAYEQYF. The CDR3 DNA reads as TGTGCCAGCAGGACATACAGGGGGGCCTACGAGCAGTACTTC.

The CDR3 sequence is CASSLKSGVTAQYF. The CDR3 DNA follows: TGTGCCAGCAGCCTGAAGTCGGGGGTTACGGCCCAGTACTTC. The chain links TRBV11-2 to TRBJ2-5, with a possible D match to TRBD2 (6 bases). CDR3 size: 14 residues. Trimming stripped 5 bases from V and 9 bases from J, with 19 bases between. Germline V gene lookup returns CDR1 SGHAT and CDR2 FQNNGV.

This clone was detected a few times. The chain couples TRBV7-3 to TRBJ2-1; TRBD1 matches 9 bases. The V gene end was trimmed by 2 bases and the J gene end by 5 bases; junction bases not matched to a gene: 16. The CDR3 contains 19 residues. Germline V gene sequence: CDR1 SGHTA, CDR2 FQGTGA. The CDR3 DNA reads TGTGCCAGCAGCTTATATCTTAACGCCTACGGGACAGGGCACAATGAGCAGTTCTTC. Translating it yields CASSLYLNAYGTGHNEQFF.

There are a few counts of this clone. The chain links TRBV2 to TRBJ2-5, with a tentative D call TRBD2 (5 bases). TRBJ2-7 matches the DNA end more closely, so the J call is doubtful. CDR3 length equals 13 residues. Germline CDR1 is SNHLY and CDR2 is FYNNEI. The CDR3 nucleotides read TGTGCCAGCAGTGTGGCAGGCGGGTACGAGCAGTACTTC. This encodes CASSVAGGYEQYF.

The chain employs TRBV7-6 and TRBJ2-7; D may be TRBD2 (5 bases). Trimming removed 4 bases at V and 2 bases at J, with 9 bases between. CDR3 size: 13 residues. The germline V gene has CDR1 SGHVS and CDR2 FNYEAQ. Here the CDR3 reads CASSSGGPYEQYF. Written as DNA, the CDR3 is TGTGCCAGCAGCTCTGGAGGCCCCTACGAGCAGTACTTC.